This is a list of T cell receptor beta chains from one sample in a study of OX40 agonist ivuxolimab in advanced cancers. Clones were sequenced by immunoSEQ multiplex PCR, and TCRdb holds only the in-frame ones, with some missing. The repertoire holds tens of thousands of clones, with 82% as singletons. Sequencing used CD4+ or CD8+ T cells sorted from blood, obtained in a trial of the OX40 agonist ivuxolimab. Receptors were obtained from an adult with an advanced solid tumor such as melanoma, head and neck, liver or kidney cancer. Each CDR3 is given with its conserved first and last residue. Fields, in order: J gene, D gene, clone size, V gene, CDR3 DNA, CDR3 protein. A D gene is named only where the DNA matches it firmly. Clone size is given for some rows only: seen once, a few or many times, or a class if the clone is expanded.

>TRBJ2-2|.|once|TRBV5-1
TGCGCCAGCAGCTTGACGTCCTTCGCGAACACCGGGGAGCTGTTTTTT
CASSLTSFANTGELFF
>TRBJ1-2|.|.|TRBV6-1
TGTGCCAGCAGTGGACAGACAGAGAACTATGGCTACACCTTC
CASSGQTENYGYTF
>TRBJ2-7|TRBD1|once|TRBV5-1
TGCGCCAGCAGCTTGACAGGGGGTATCAACGAGCAGTACTTC
CASSLTGGINEQYF
>TRBJ2-3|TRBD1|few|TRBV6-5
TGTGCCAGCTTGCAGGGGGGCACAGATACGCAGTATTTT
CASLQGGTDTQYF
>TRBJ1-2|.|.|TRBV28
TGTGCCAGCAGTTTATGGCAGGGTGGATATGGCTACACCTTC
CASSLWQGGYGYTF
>TRBJ1-2|.|.|TRBV11-2
TGTGCCAGCAGCTCCAGAGGAGTCTATGGCTACACCTTC
CASSSRGVYGYTF
>TRBJ2-1|.|.|TRBV11-2
TGTGCCAGCAGCTTAGGGCCGTACAATGAGCAGTTCTTC
CASSLGPYNEQFF
>TRBJ2-7|.|.|TRBV5-1
TGCGCCAGCAGCTTGGGTCTATTCTACGAGCAGTACTTC
CASSLGLFYEQYF
>TRBJ1-3|TRBD1|.|TRBV5-1
TGCGCCAGCAGCCTCGACGGGACAGGGTTCGACACCATATATTTT
CASSLDGTGFDTIYF
>TRBJ1-2|TRBD1|.|TRBV10-3
TGTGCCATCCGGGGGCGGGACAGGGAGGGCTATGGCTACACCTTC
CAIRGRDREGYGYTF
>TRBJ1-1|.|.|TRBV9
TGTGCCAGCAGCCCCGTCGGGCGCGGAGCTTTCTTT
CASSPVGRGAFF
>TRBJ1-3|TRBD1|.|TRBV2
TGTGCCAGCAGTGTGACAGGGACTGGAAACACCATATATTTT
CASSVTGTGNTIYF
>TRBJ1-2|.|.|TRBV5-1
TGCGCCAGCAGCTACTCGGGGGAGGGAGGATACTATGGCTACACCTTC
CASSYSGEGGYYGYTF
>TRBJ1-2|.|.|TRBV4-1
TGCGCCAGCAGCCACATCCGAGACCCCTCCAGAGACTATGGCTACACCTTC
CASSHIRDPSRDYGYTF
>TRBJ1-3|TRBD1|few|TRBV5-4
TGTGCCAGCAGCTTTAGGACAGGCTCTGGAAACACCATATATTTT
CASSFRTGSGNTIYF
>TRBJ2-1|.|.|TRBV18
TGTGCCAGCTCAGTCCCCCATGATGCTACCTACAATGAGCAGTTCTTC
CASSVPHDATYNEQFF
>TRBJ2-5|TRBD2|.|TRBV9
TGTGCCAGCAGCCCTCTCATAGCTAGCGGGCTACAAGAGACCCAGTACTTC
CASSPLIASGLQETQYF
>TRBJ1-2|.|.|TRBV5-4
TGTGCCAGCAGCTTCGACCGTAACTATGGCTACACCTTC
CASSFDRNYGYTF
>TRBJ2-5|.|.|TRBV18
TGTGCCAGCTCACCAGCGGGGACAGAGACCCAGTACTTC
CASSPAGTETQYF
>TRBJ1-2|.|once|TRBV6-5
TGTGCCAGCCCAGGGTTCTATGGCTACACCTTC
CASPGFYGYTF
>TRBJ2-5|TRBD2|few|TRBV4-1
TGCGCCAGCAGCCCTCAGGGTCGACTAGCGGGGGTCCAAGAGACCCAGTACTTC
CASSPQGRLAGVQETQYF
>TRBJ2-3|.|.|TRBV28
TGTGCCAGCGGGCTTGTGGATGCCACAGATACGCAGTATTTT
CASGLVDATDTQYF
>TRBJ2-6|.|.|TRBV28
TGTGCCAGCACTCTTTCTGGGGCCAACGTCCTGACTTTC
CASTLSGANVLTF
>TRBJ1-1|TRBD1|.|TRBV5-4
TGTGCCAGCAGCTTGACAGGGGGCGGGAGCACTGAAGCTTTCTTT
CASSLTGGGSTEAFF
>TRBJ1-1|.|.|TRBV4-1
TGCGCCAGCAGCCAAGGAGTCGGATGGGGGTCTGAAGCTTTCTTT
CASSQGVGWGSEAFF
>TRBJ1-1|.|.|TRBV7-2
TGTGCCAGCAGCTTAGCGGGGAGGACTGAAGCTTTCTTT
CASSLAGRTEAFF
>TRBJ2-3|TRBD2|.|TRBV28
TGTGCCAGCAGTTTCGGGACTAGGGGCACAGATACGCAGTATTTT
CASSFGTRGTDTQYF
>TRBJ1-4|.|.|TRBV5-1
TGCGCCAGCAGCTTGGAATCGGGGGGTTGGGAAAAACTGTTTTTT
CASSLESGGWEKLFF
>TRBJ1-1|.|once|TRBV2
TGTGCCAGCAGTGAAGAGCTGAGAGCTGAAGCTTTCTTT
CASSEELRAEAFF
>TRBJ1-2|.|few|TRBV14
TGTGCCAGCAGCCAAGACAGGGCCTGGGGCTACACCTTC
CASSQDRAWGYTF
>TRBJ2-1|TRBD2|.|TRBV9
TGTGCCAGCAGCGTAGGAGGGCGGGGGTGGTACAATGAGCAGTTCTTC
CASSVGGRGWYNEQFF
>TRBJ2-1|TRBD1|.|TRBV19
TGTGCCAGTACCCCACGCGGACAGGGGGCAAGCAATGAGCAGTTCTTC
CASTPRGQGASNEQFF
>TRBJ2-1|.|.|TRBV27
TGTGCCAGCAGATACCGGGACGTCGCCCTTTATCAGTTCTTC
CASRYRDVALYQFF